The 19 T cell receptor beta chains reported below all come from one sample, sequenced in a study of cytomegalovirus exposure and HLA in healthy donors. Both 60 Vbeta primers and 13 Jbeta primers went into the PCR. Data came from immunoSEQ multiplex PCR; TCRdb stores just in-frame clones and leaves some out. The table has about 59,000 clones, approximately 83% seen once. The material sequenced was PBMCs. Every receptor here comes from a human donor in good health.

The CDR3 sequence is CASSVRDTNEKLFF. The CDR3 region has the DNA TGTGCCAGCAGCGTACGGGACACGAATGAAAAACTGTTTTTT. The rearrangement uses TRBV9 and TRBJ1-4, with D possibly TRBD1 on 6 matching bases. The length of the CDR3 is 14 residues. Germline CDR1 and CDR2: SGDLS and YYNGEE. The V end was cut by 1 base, the J end by 5 bases, with 9 bases between.

The rearrangement joins TRBV13 to TRBJ1-2; TRBD1 is a possible D gene (6 bases). The CDR3 runs to 15 residues. V lost 3 bases and J lost 2, with 13 bases in between. Germline loops: CDR1 PRHDT, CDR2 FYEKMQ (reference sequence). The CDR3, as DNA: TGTGCCAGCAGCTTGAGGGGACACCAAAACTATGGCTACACCTTC. Translated, it gives CASSLRGHQNYGYTF.

As DNA, the CDR3 is TGTGCCAGCAGCTTAGAACTAGCGGGGTTGCGTGCTACGCAGTATTTT. Translating it yields CASSLELAGLRATQYF. V and J are TRBV11-2 and TRBJ2-3; 10 bases fit TRBD2. The CDR3 is 16 residues long. The J segment lost 8 bases and the V segment lost 0 bases, leaving 8 bases of the junction unmatched. Germline loops: CDR1 SGHAT, CDR2 FQNNGV.

This sequence joins TRBV28 and TRBJ2-3; D is ambiguous. This CDR3 is built from 15 residues. V gave up 3 bases and J gave up 0 bases, with 10 bases separating them. Germline values: CDR1 MDHEN, CDR2 SYDVKM. DNA of the CDR3: TGTGCCAGCAGTTTCACTACCCCTAGCACAGATACGCAGTATTTT. The encoded protein is CASSFTTPSTDTQYF.

V and J are TRBV7-3 and TRBJ2-1; weak D call: TRBD2 (7 bases). The CDR3 consists of 16 residues. V lost 2 bases to trimming and J lost 5 bases, with 16 bases between them. The V gene's germline CDR1 is SGHTA and CDR2 FQGTGA. The CDR3 DNA reads as TGTGCCAGCAGCTTACGAACGGGGGGCCCCAACAATGAGCAGTTCTTC. Its protein product is CASSLRTGGPNNEQFF.

V and J are TRBV7-2 and TRBJ2-5; D not certain. CDR1 is SGHTA, CDR2 FQGNSA, per germline. The CDR3 runs to 14 residues. Trimming stripped 1 base from V and 5 bases from J, with 11 bases between. The CDR3 nucleotides read TGTGCCAGCAGCTTAGGTAGTAGCTTTGAGACCCAGTACTTC. Translation: CASSLGSSFETQYF.

The CDR3 DNA is TGCGCCAGCACCGGGACAGGGAGCTATGGCTACACCTTC. Its protein product is CASTGTGSYGYTF. The rearrangement uses TRBV10-2 and TRBJ1-2; 9 positions match TRBD1. The V gene end was trimmed by 7 bases and the J gene end by 4 bases; junction bases not matched to a gene: 4. CDR1 is WSHSY and CDR2 is SAAADI in the germline V gene. This CDR3 has 13 residues.

This sequence joins TRBV7-6 and TRBJ2-2; 9 bases match TRBD1. J was trimmed by 5 bases and V by 3 bases; bases with no gene match: 13. The CDR3 spans 18 residues. Germline CDR1 is SGHVS and CDR2 is FNYEAQ. The CDR3 loop reads CASSFLVLQGAQTGELFF. As DNA, the CDR3 is TGTGCCAGCAGCTTCCTGGTACTACAGGGGGCGCAGACCGGGGAGCTGTTTTTT.

The chain carries TRBV11-2 and TRBJ2-1, with 8 nucleotides matching TRBD2. The length of the CDR3 is 15 residues. CDR1 is SGHAT, CDR2 FQNNGV, per germline. J gave up 1 base and V 5 bases, and 4 bases lay outside the gene matches. CDR3 in amino acids: CASSPAGVSYNEQFF. CDR3 sequence (DNA): TGTGCCAGCAGCCCAGCGGGAGTTTCCTACAATGAGCAGTTCTTC.

This sequence joins TRBV6-1 and TRBJ1-1, with 12 bases lining up with TRBD1. There are 14 residues in the CDR3. Losses at the gene ends were 4 bases for V and 8 bases for J; bases not matched to a gene: 5. CDR1 is MNHNS, CDR2 SASEGT, per germline. CDR3 bases: TGTGCCAGCAGTGCAAGGGACAGGGGGCGCGAAGCTTTCTTT. Protein: CASSARDRGREAFF.

The rearrangement joins TRBV6-1 to TRBJ2-1; D might be TRBD1 (6 bases). The germline CDR1 and CDR2 sequences are MNHNS and SASEGT. CDR3 length equals 15 residues. V gave up 6 bases and J gave up 5 bases, with 17 bases separating them. The CDR3 protein is CASSYTVQGNNEQFF. In nucleotides, the CDR3 is TGTGCCAGCAGCTACACCGTACAGGGAAACAATGAGCAGTTCTTC.

The V and J genes are TRBV28 and TRBJ2-7; D ambiguous. This CDR3 comprises 15 residues. Germline values: CDR1 MDHEN, CDR2 SYDVKM. V gave up 6 bases and J gave up 3 bases, with 18 bases separating them. CDR3 in DNA: TGTGCCAGCAGCCGGGTTCAGAGACTTAACTACGAGCAGTACTTC. This translates into CASSRVQRLNYEQYF.

The gene calls are TRBV4-2 and TRBJ1-3; the match to TRBD1 covers 9 bases. The CDR3 is 16 amino acids. CDR1 and CDR2 (germline): LGHNA, YNFKEQ. With V trimmed by 1 base and J by 4 bases, 5 bases remained unmatched. DNA for the CDR3: TGTGCCAGCAGCCAAGGGACAGGGGTGGGGGGAAACACCATATATTTT. This codes for CASSQGTGVGGNTIYF.

This clone has only a few counts. The V gene is TRBV5-1, the J gene TRBJ2-5, with 7 bases identical to TRBD2. Trimming at V came to 4 bases and at J to 2 bases, leaving 11 bases not matched to a gene. Germline lookup yields CDR1 SGHRS and CDR2 YFSETQ. The CDR3 extends over 16 amino acids. CDR3 region: CASSPVMASGQETQYF. CDR3 sequence (DNA): TGCGCCAGCAGCCCTGTAATGGCTAGCGGACAAGAGACCCAGTACTTC.

The chain couples TRBV30 to TRBJ2-5; perhaps TRBD1 as D (8 bases). Per the germline V gene, CDR1 is GTSNPN and CDR2 is SVGIG (reference sequence). V lost 3 bases to trimming and J lost 5 bases, with 13 bases between them. The CDR3 has 13 residues. The CDR3 bases are TGTGCCTGGAGCCGGGGGGACAGGGAGACCCAGTACTTC. Translating gives CAWSRGDRETQYF.

V and J are TRBV9 and TRBJ1-4; 11 nucleotides match TRBD1. CDR1 is SGDLS and CDR2 is YYNGEE in the germline V gene. The CDR3 runs to 15 residues. The V gene end was trimmed by 3 bases and the J gene end by 7 bases; junction bases not matched to a gene: 5. CDR3 region: CASSAAGTGGEKLFF. Here the CDR3 DNA reads TGTGCCAGCAGCGCCGCCGGGACAGGGGGTGAAAAACTGTTTTTT.

The chain uses TRBV11-3 and TRBJ2-1, with 11 bases identical to TRBD1. V trimming: 4 bases; J trimming: 6 bases; junction bases outside the gene matches: 5. The CDR3 has 15 residues. Germline V gene data show CDR1 as SGHNT and CDR2 as YENEEA. CDR3 region: CASSWGQGVGNEQFF. As DNA, the CDR3 is TGTGCCAGCAGCTGGGGACAGGGGGTCGGCAATGAGCAGTTCTTC.

This rearrangement joins TRBV7-2 to TRBJ2-3, with D uncertain. V lost 5 bases and J 4 bases, leaving 7 bases between the germline ends. CDR3 length: 12 residues. Germline V gives CDR1 SGHTA, CDR2 FQGNSA. CDR3 region: CASSPPSDTQYF. Here the CDR3 DNA reads TGTGCCAGCAGCCCCCCTTCAGATACGCAGTATTTT.

The rearrangement links TRBV6-1 to TRBJ1-2, with no clear D. Germline V gene lookup returns CDR1 MNHNS and CDR2 SASEGT. The CDR3 runs to 15 residues. The V gene lost 4 bases and the J gene lost 5 bases, with 17 bases spanning the gap. The CDR3 nucleotides read TGTGCCAGCAGTGCATTTTCGGACGGAGGTTATGGCTACACCTTC. Translated, it gives CASSAFSDGGYGYTF.